The 10 T cell receptor beta chains in this list originate from one sample, sequenced in a study of blood T cell repertoires in COVID-19. Data came from immunoSEQ multiplex PCR; TCRdb stores just in-frame clones and leaves some out. Among 250,000 to 350,000 clones, around 85% were seen once, and the ten largest hold 1.4% to 1.5%. What was sequenced was peripheral blood. The receptor source for this set is a human donor with COVID-19, enrolled during active disease. The donor label of this sample is uncertain.

This chain uses TRBV7-5 with TRBJ2-3; TRBD2, the table's D call, lacks a check against the DNA. TRBV7-5 has pseudogene status. The CDR3 is 17 amino acids. The CDR3 is CARSTRLAGWAPDTQYF. The DNA for the CDR3 is TGTGCCAGAAGCACAAGACTAGCGGGATGGGCCCCAGATACGCAGTATTTT.

The chain carries TRBV6-2 or TRBV6-3 and TRBJ2-7, with D perhaps matching TRBD2 (5 bases). The CDR3 covers 12 residues. Trimming removed 6 bases from V and 6 bases from J, with 12 bases in between. The germline CDR1 and CDR2 sequences are MNHEY and SVGEGT. For the CDR3, the DNA is TGTGCCAGCAGGCCTACTAGATCCGAGCAGTACTTC. It specifies CASRPTRSEQYF.

This clone was seen just once. This sequence joins TRBV7-3 and TRBJ2-1, with D possibly being TRBD1 (5 bases). Trimming took 4 bases from V and 12 from J, leaving 13 bases between them. The CDR3 has 12 amino acids. CDR1 and CDR2 from the germline V gene are SGHTA and FQGTGA. The CDR3 sequence is CASSSSDSRQFF. CDR3 DNA sequence: TGTGCCAGCAGCTCCTCAGACAGCCGGCAGTTCTTC.

The rearrangement uses TRBV11-2 and TRBJ1-1; TRBD1 aligns across 9 bases. V lost 5 bases to trimming and J lost 5 bases; unmatched junction nucleotides: 21. The CDR3 is made up of 19 amino acids. In germline, CDR1 is SGHAT, CDR2 FQNNGV. The CDR3: CASSPREGTGLIEGTEAFF. CDR3 nucleotide sequence: TGTGCCAGCAGCCCTAGAGAGGGGACAGGGTTAATTGAGGGGACTGAAGCTTTCTTT.

The chain couples TRBV5-1 to TRBJ1-2, with D perhaps matching TRBD1 (5 bases). Germline assignment: CDR1 SGHRS and CDR2 YFSETQ. The V end lost 1 base, the J end lost 4 bases, and 23 bases lay between the germline ends. This CDR3 contains 18 residues. The CDR3 region has the DNA TGCGCCAGCAGCTTGACCGTATTGCAGGGAATTGGAAGCTATGGCTACACCTTC. It yields the protein CASSLTVLQGIGSYGYTF.

Here the CDR3 reads CASTLPWGREVYNQPQHF. The CDR3 region has the DNA TGTGCCAGTACTCTGCCATGGGGGCGTGAGGTTTACAATCAGCCCCAGCATTTT. The chain couples TRBV19 to TRBJ1-5; a possible D gene is TRBD1 (6 bases). Germline V CDR1 and CDR2: LNHDA, SQIVND (reference sequence). V was pared by 7 bases and J by 3 bases, with 25 bases between. This CDR3 contains 18 residues.

The genes are TRBV19 and TRBJ2-3; 10 bases agree with TRBD1. V was pared by 4 bases and J by 6 bases, with 7 bases of the junction left unmatched. The length of the CDR3 is 15 residues. Germline assignment: CDR1 LNHDA and CDR2 SQIVND (reference sequence). In nucleotides, the CDR3 is TGTGCCAGTAGTAGGACGACAGGGGGCTTGGATACGCAGTATTTT. It encodes CASSRTTGGLDTQYF. Combining the CDR3 with reference TRBV19 and TRBJ2-3 gives the whole variable domain DGGITQSPKYLFRKEGQNVTLSCEQNLNHDAMYWYRQDPGQGLRLIYYSQIVNDFQKGDIAEGYSVSREKKESFPLTVTSAQKNPTAFYLCASSRTTGGLDTQYFGPGTRLTVL.

The chain carries TRBV28 and TRBJ2-2, with D maybe TRBD1 (6 bases). The V gene's germline CDR1 is MDHEN and CDR2 SYDVKM. The V end lost 2 bases, the J end lost 0 bases, and 13 bases lay between the germline ends. The length of the CDR3 is 17 residues. The CDR3 DNA sequence: TGTGCCAGCAGTTTACGGACAGTCACTGCGAACACCGGGGAGCTGTTTTTT. Translating it yields CASSLRTVTANTGELFF.

The chain employs TRBV7-2 and TRBJ2-7; TRBD2 aligns across 9 bases. V dropped 2 bases and J dropped 6; count of bases not matched to a gene: 8. CDR1 is SGHTA, CDR2 FQGNSA, per germline. The CDR3 spans 15 residues. The CDR3 loop is CASSLKRTSVGEQYF. The CDR3, as DNA: TGTGCCAGCAGCTTAAAGAGGACTAGCGTGGGCGAGCAGTACTTC.

The rearrangement uses TRBV30 and TRBJ1-3; D perhaps matches TRBD1 (5 bases). Germline values: CDR1 GTSNPN, CDR2 SVGIG (reference sequence). Trimming took off 3 bases at V and 4 bases at J, with 16 bases between the two ends. The CDR3 is 15 amino acids. As DNA, the CDR3 is TGTGCCTGGAGGGATCAGGGAAGAGGAGGAAACACCATATATTTT. It specifies CAWRDQGRGGNTIYF.